This T cell receptor (beta chain) originates from a study of blood T cell repertoires in COVID-19. Study as a whole: Acute and convalescent COVID-19 specimens originated in the United States, Italy and Spain. T cells, B-cell-depleted T cells, or PBMCs supplied cDNA or gDNA.

Original analysis: Nucleated cell counts were estimated from reference gene primer amplification. Some clones are missing from TCRdb's copy, which holds only in-frame ones; the method was immunoSEQ multiplex PCR. Clone size and the V and J calls come from that table; the DNA yielded D and trimming. This sample has 150,000 to 200,000 clones, with approximately 89% found just once. V lost 1 base, J lost 4 bases, and 7 bases stayed unmatched. The CDR3 covers 15 residues. CDR1 and CDR2 from the germline V gene are SGHRS and YFSETQ. The chain employs TRBV5-1 and TRBJ2-7, with 8 bases fitting TRBD2. The receptor's source is an older woman with acute or convalescent COVID-19. Input material: peripheral blood. The CDR3 coding sequence is TGCGCCAGCAGCTTGAGAGCGGGAGTGGGATACGAGCAGTACTTC. Amino acids: CASSLRAGVGYEQYF.